This TCR beta chain was retrieved from a study of T cell clonotyping in hematopoietic cell transplantation. Background on the study: Recipient samples before transplant were obtained post-cytoreduction. Notes on the study in general: Without cell sorting, CD4 versus CD8 contributions remain unresolved. Graft donor and pretransplant recipient Inverse Simpson Index values predicted broader posttransplant TCR diversity.

Time point indicated: recipient sample about 28 days before transplant, after cytoreduction. Samples: about 28 days before transplant, then days 30, 100 and 180 after. Germline-derived CDR1 and CDR2 are SGHAT and FQNNGV. The CDR3 covers 14 residues. V shed 3 bases and J shed 1 base, with 9 bases lying between them. Profiled with immunoSEQ multiplex PCR; TCRdb holds only in-frame clones, not every one. The table has over 45,000 clones, over 75% seen once. Details on this clone: Its antigen is not known.

This specimen was peripheral blood mononuclear cells, taken before stem cell transplant. This clonotype was sampled from a man between 60 and 75 years old with biphenotypic leukemia. Some clones in this sample may be carry-over from other donors' samples. The chain links TRBV11-2 to TRBJ1-1; D may be TRBD1 (5 bases). CDR3 sequence reads: CASSFLGRNTEAFF. Here the CDR3 DNA reads TGTGCCAGCAGCTTCCTGGGACGGAACACTGAAGCTTTCTTT.